At least ten counts were recorded for the clone carrying this T cell receptor beta chain. What it binds is not known. This sample's time point: newly diagnosed GD, antithyroid drugs for less than 3 months. After RNA was extracted from PBMCs, the TCR library was made from it. This sample is part of a study of regulatory T cells in long-lasting Graves disease. Whole-study results and caveats: Thyroid tissue was not studied; only peripheral blood was.

CDR3 length: 12 residues. Germline CDR1 and CDR2: LGHDT and YNNKEL (reference sequence). Trimming cost V 1 base and J 8 bases, with 8 bases left between them. Through Arm-PCR of CDR3 regions and iRepertoire HTBI primers, TCR beta libraries were built. MiXCR was run by TCRdb on the multiplex PCR reads, yielding one entry per CDR3 protein. The sample lists about 440,000 distinct CDR3 sequences, more than 12% occurring once. This sample was shared with a second study, whose subject was T cells in Graves' hyperthyroidism and ophthalmopathy. That paper adds: First-round RT-PCR targeting the TCR CDR3 was performed with the HTBI primer set.

This sample comprised peripheral blood mononuclear cells (PBMCs), obtained at new diagnosis, from a patient treated with antithyroid drugs. The TCR originated in a woman in her thirties with Graves disease. V and J are TRBV3-1 and TRBJ1-2, with a weak D call TRBD1 (5 bases). The CDR3 nucleotides are TGTGCCAGCAGCCAAGGGTGGGGCGGCTACACCTTC. Encoded protein: CASSQGWGGYTF.